One sample yielded the 24 T cell receptor beta chains listed below, sequenced in a study of shared clonotypes between healthy human individuals. Some clones are missing from TCRdb's copy, which holds only in-frame ones; the method was immunoSEQ multiplex PCR. Of 2 million to 2.5 million clones in the sample, about nine tenths were seen once. The sequencing sample was made of naive CD4+ T cells from PBMCs. Subset given: CD45RA+ positively selected. The receptors derive from a man between 18 and 29 years old in good health. Some clones in this sample may be carry-over from other donors' samples.

V usage is TRBV15 and J usage is TRBJ1-1; D not certain. CDR1 is LNHNV, CDR2 YYDKDF, per germline (reference sequence). The CDR3 sequence is 14 residues long. Trimming took off 2 bases at V and 4 bases at J, with 11 bases between the two ends. The CDR3 bases are TGTGCCACCAGCAGACTAGTGGCGCTCACTGAAGCTTTCTTT. Translated: CATSRLVALTEAFF.

The rearrangement links TRBV6-1 to TRBJ2-3, with a tentative D call TRBD1 (7 bases). The CDR3 has 14 amino acids. Per germline, CDR1 MNHNS and CDR2 SASEGT. Trimming shortened V by 7 bases and J by 2 bases, and 13 bases separated the two germline ends. CDR3 protein: CASNRGGPTDTQYF. As DNA, the CDR3 is TGTGCCAGCAACAGGGGAGGCCCCACAGATACGCAGTATTTT.

This clone has a handful of counts. The V and J genes are TRBV4-2 and TRBJ2-7, with TRBD2 matching over 14 bases. CDR1 LGHNA and CDR2 YNFKEQ come from the germline V gene. V trimming: 4 bases; J trimming: 5 bases; junction bases outside the gene matches: 13. CDR3 size: 18 residues. This CDR3 is CASSRGTSGRSSADEQYF. The CDR3 DNA is TGTGCCAGCAGCCGCGGGACTAGCGGGAGATCTTCGGCAGACGAGCAGTACTTC.

This clone has a handful of counts. This chain joins TRBV29-1 and TRBJ1-1; tentative D call: TRBD1 (5 bases). CDR1 and CDR2 (germline): SQVTM, ANQGSEA. The CDR3 is 13 amino acids. The V end was cut by 7 bases, the J end by 7 bases, with 19 bases between. The CDR3 DNA reads as TGCAGCGACCCCCACACAGGTACTCTTGAAGCTTTCTTT. Encoded protein: CSDPHTGTLEAFF.

This clone was seen only once. V is TRBV11-1 and J is TRBJ2-5; 7 positions match TRBD2. The length of the CDR3 is 14 residues. Germline V gene data show CDR1 as SGHAT and CDR2 as FQDESV (reference sequence). The trim removed 5 bases at V and 4 bases at J, leaving 7 bases unmatched. CDR3 DNA: TGTGCCAGCAGCCCTCTAGCGGTAGGAGAGACCCAGTACTTC. It encodes CASSPLAVGETQYF.

Comments on this clone: Other DNA sequences from this sample encode an identical CDR3 as well. V usage is TRBV18 and J usage is TRBJ1-3; no clear D gene. The CDR3 has 13 amino acids. Germline CDR1 KGHSH, CDR2 LQKENI. V lost 6 bases and J lost 0, with 6 bases in between. CDR3 nucleotides: TGTGCCAGCTCGCAGAGCTCTGGAAACACCATATATTTT. This sequence encodes CASSQSSGNTIYF.

The chain is built from TRBV6-6 and TRBJ2-1; a possible D gene is TRBD1 (5 bases). Germline CDR1 MNHNY, CDR2 SVGAGI (reference sequence). Trimming shortened V by 6 bases and J by 15 bases, and 18 bases separated the two germline ends. The CDR3 covers 12 residues. The CDR3 sequence: CASSSSGAQGFF. As DNA, the CDR3 is TGTGCCAGCAGCTCCTCTGGGGCCCAGGGGTTCTTC.

The V call is TRBV10-3, the J call TRBJ2-7; TRBD1 agrees at 9 bases. The trim removed 4 bases at V and 4 bases at J, leaving 5 bases unmatched. Per the germline V gene, CDR1 is ENHRY and CDR2 is SYGVKD. This CDR3 has 14 amino acids. The CDR3 DNA reads TGTGCCATCAGTGGGACAGGGGACGGATACGAGCAGTACTTC. This gives the protein CAISGTGDGYEQYF.

The V call is TRBV7-2, the J call TRBJ2-3; possible D gene TRBD2, 5 bases. The CDR3 length is 16 residues. CDR1 and CDR2 from the germline V gene are SGHTA and FQGNSA. Trimming stripped 1 base from V and 0 bases from J, with 11 bases between. CDR3 coding DNA: TGTGCCAGCAGCTTAGACGGCGGAGGAAGCACAGATACGCAGTATTTT. Translated, it gives CASSLDGGGSTDTQYF.

The CDR3: CAWSPPLAAGELFF. DNA for the CDR3: TGTGCCTGGAGCCCCCCTCTTGCAGCCGGGGAGCTGTTTTTT. The rearrangement links TRBV30 to TRBJ2-2; no definite D call. Trimming stripped 3 bases from V and 6 bases from J, with 14 bases between. This CDR3 has 14 residues. CDR1 GTSNPN and CDR2 SVGIG come from the germline V gene (reference sequence). The complete variable domain, with remaining parts taken from reference TRBV30 and TRBJ2-2, reads SQTIHQWPATLVQPVGSPLSLECTVEGTSNPNLYWYRQAAGRGLQLLFYSVGIGQISSEVPQNLSASRPQDRQFILSSKKLLLSDSGFYLCAWSPPLAAGELFFGEGSRLTVL.

The chain uses TRBV28 and TRBJ1-5, with D unclear. The CDR3 totals 15 residues. V was clipped by 8 bases and J by 2 bases, with 16 bases between them. Germline CDR1 is MDHEN and CDR2 is SYDVKM. The CDR3: CASAPRGGRNQPQHF. The CDR3 coding sequence is TGTGCCAGCGCCCCACGGGGAGGCCGCAATCAGCCCCAGCATTTT.

This chain uses TRBV5-1 with TRBJ2-1; 11 nucleotides align to TRBD2. This CDR3 is 19 amino acids long. CDR1 is SGHRS and CDR2 is YFSETQ in the germline V gene. V lost 2 bases, J lost 0 bases, and 10 bases stayed unmatched. The CDR3 reads CASSFVLAGALSSYNEQFF. As DNA, the CDR3 is TGCGCCAGCAGCTTCGTACTAGCGGGAGCGCTCAGCTCCTACAATGAGCAGTTCTTC.

This rearrangement joins TRBV10-3 to TRBJ2-1; 16 nucleotides line up with TRBD2. The CDR3 contains 17 residues. V was clipped by 3 bases and J by 7 bases; unmatched bases: 6. Per germline, CDR1 ENHRY and CDR2 SYGVKD. CDR3 region: CAISDPGTSGRANEQFF. The DNA for the CDR3 is TGTGCCATCAGTGACCCCGGGACTAGCGGGAGGGCTAATGAGCAGTTCTTC.

The chain is built from TRBV28 and TRBJ1-2; D gene unclear. V was clipped by 4 bases and J by 3 bases, with 3 bases between them. Germline lookup yields CDR1 MDHEN and CDR2 SYDVKM. The CDR3 is 11 residues long. The CDR3 coding sequence is TGTGCCAGCAGTTGGGACTATGGCTACACCTTC. Translating gives CASSWDYGYTF.

This chain uses TRBV27 with TRBJ2-7; 9 bases line up with TRBD1. Germline CDR1 and CDR2: MNHEY and SMNVEV (reference sequence). The trim removed 6 bases at V and 2 bases at J, leaving 14 bases unmatched. The CDR3 has 17 amino acids. The CDR3 sequence is CASSPTGTGLRAYEQYF. The CDR3 DNA reads TGTGCCAGCAGCCCGACCGGGACAGGGTTAAGGGCCTACGAGCAGTACTTC.

In its sample, this clone was seen a few times. V usage is TRBV28 and J usage is TRBJ1-3; D call uncertain. V lost 5 bases and J lost 0, with 11 bases in between. CDR3 length: 15 residues. The germline V gene has CDR1 MDHEN and CDR2 SYDVKM. The CDR3 DNA is TGTGCCAGCAGTCGACGACGCGTCTCTGGAAACACCATATATTTT. Its protein is CASSRRRVSGNTIYF.

The chain joins TRBV29-1 to TRBJ2-2, with D uncertain. CDR1 and CDR2 (germline): SQVTM, ANQGSEA. Trimming removed 8 bases from V and 3 bases from J, with 10 bases in between. This CDR3 spans 12 amino acids. For the CDR3, the DNA is TGCAGCCTAAAGGCCTACACCGGGGAGCTGTTTTTT. Protein: CSLKAYTGELFF.

The chain employs TRBV4-1 and TRBJ1-4; no clear D. Trimming cost V 0 bases and J 5 bases, with 13 bases left between them. This CDR3 region has 16 residues. Germline V gene data show CDR1 as MGHRA and CDR2 as YSYEKL. CDR3 nucleotide sequence: TGCGCCAGCAGCCAAGACGTCCGGATCACGAATGAAAAACTGTTTTTT. This encodes CASSQDVRITNEKLFF.

In this sample, this clone turned up once. The germline gene is not matched at one end of the junction; a read error may be the cause. This sequence joins TRBV19 and TRBJ2-5; D is unclear. CDR1 LNHDA and CDR2 SQIVND come from the germline V gene (reference sequence). This CDR3 spans 13 amino acids. Here the CDR3 DNA reads TGTGCCAGTAAAGGCCGGTACCAGGAGACCCAGTACTTC. Translated: CASKGRYQETQYF.

J is TRBJ2-1 and V is TRBV11-3; weak D call: TRBD2 (5 bases). This CDR3 is built from 14 residues. Between the trimmed V and J ends, which lost 4 bases and 2 bases, there was a span of 9 bases. From germline, CDR1 is SGHNT and CDR2 YENEEA. CDR3 loop: CASSYEGAYNEQFF. The CDR3 coding sequence is TGTGCCAGCAGCTACGAGGGCGCCTACAATGAGCAGTTCTTC.

This clone occurred a few times. The rearrangement uses TRBV5-1 and TRBJ2-1; D is perhaps TRBD2 (6 bases). V was shortened by 1 base and J by 7 bases, with 18 bases between the two germline ends. CDR1 and CDR2 (germline): SGHRS, YFSETQ. This CDR3 comprises 16 residues. This CDR3 is CASSLRVPVGGNEQFF. CDR3 coding DNA: TGCGCCAGCAGCTTGAGGGTTCCCGTCGGAGGGAATGAGCAGTTCTTC.

The chain employs TRBV12-5 and TRBJ2-1; 8 positions agree with TRBD2. The CDR3 contains 13 residues. Germline CDR1 LGHNT, CDR2 FRNRAP. The V segment lost 2 bases and the J segment 7 bases; nucleotides outside the gene matches: 1. The DNA for the CDR3 is TGTGCTAGTGGTTTGTTAGCGGGGAATGAGCAGTTCTTC. This translates into CASGLLAGNEQFF. Using reference TRBV12-5 and TRBJ2-1 for the parts outside the CDR3, the full variable domain is DARVTQTPRHKVTEMGQEVTMRCQPILGHNTVFWYRQTMMQGLELLAYFRNRAPLDDSGMPKDRFSAEMPDATLATLKIQPSEPRDSAVYFCASGLLAGNEQFFGPGTRLTVL.

The CDR3 DNA is TGTGCCAGTAGTATGAACAGGGGAAGTTCTGGGGCCAACGTCCTGACTTTC. It translates to CASSMNRGSSGANVLTF. The chain couples TRBV19 to TRBJ2-6, with 7 positions matching TRBD1. This CDR3 is built from 17 residues. The germline gives CDR1 LNHDA, CDR2 SQIVND (reference sequence). Trimming cost V 3 bases and J 1 base; bases outside gene matches: 6. Full variable domain (rest looked up from reference TRBV19 and TRBJ2-6): DGGITQSPKYLFRKEGQNVTLSCEQNLNHDAMYWYRQDPGQGLRLIYYSQIVNDFQKGDIAEGYSVSREKKESFPLTVTSAQKNPTAFYLCASSMNRGSSGANVLTFGAGSRLTVL.

This clone appeared a single time. V is TRBV6-5 and J is TRBJ1-2; a possible D gene is TRBD1 (6 bases). Trimming removed 4 bases at V and 6 bases at J, with 15 bases between. There are 14 residues in the CDR3. The germline V gene has CDR1 MNHEY and CDR2 SVGAGI. The CDR3 coding sequence is TGTGCCAGCAGTTTTTATCAGGGGTCGAATGGCTACACCTTC. Translated, it gives CASSFYQGSNGYTF.